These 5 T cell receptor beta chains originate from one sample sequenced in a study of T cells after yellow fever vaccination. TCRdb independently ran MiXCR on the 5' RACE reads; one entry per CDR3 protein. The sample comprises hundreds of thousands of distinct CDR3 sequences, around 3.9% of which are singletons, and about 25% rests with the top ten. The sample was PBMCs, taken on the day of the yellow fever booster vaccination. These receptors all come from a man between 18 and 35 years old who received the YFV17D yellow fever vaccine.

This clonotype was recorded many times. This CDR3 reads CASSHRDRGDGYTF. As DNA, the CDR3 is TGCGCCAGCAGCCACCGGGACAGGGGGGACGGCTACACCTTC. The chain links TRBV5-1 to TRBJ1-2, with 11 bases matching TRBD1. The CDR3 loop spans 14 amino acids. The germline V gene encodes CDR1 SGHRS and CDR2 YFSETQ. V lost 4 bases, J lost 8 bases, and 7 bases stayed unmatched. The full variable domain, completed using reference TRBV5-1 and TRBJ1-2, is KAGVTQTPRYLIKTRGQQVTLSCSPISGHRSVSWYQQTPGQGLQFLFEYFSETQRNKGNFPGRFSGRQFSNSRSEMNVSTLELGDSALYLCASSHRDRGDGYTFGSGTRLTVV.

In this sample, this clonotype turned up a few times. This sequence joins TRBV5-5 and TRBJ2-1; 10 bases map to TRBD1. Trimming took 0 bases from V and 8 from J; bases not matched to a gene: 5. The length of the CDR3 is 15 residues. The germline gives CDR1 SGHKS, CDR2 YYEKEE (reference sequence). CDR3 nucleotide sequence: TGTGCCAGCAGCTTGGCGGGGACAGGGGTGTATGAGCAGTTCTTC. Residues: CASSLAGTGVYEQFF.

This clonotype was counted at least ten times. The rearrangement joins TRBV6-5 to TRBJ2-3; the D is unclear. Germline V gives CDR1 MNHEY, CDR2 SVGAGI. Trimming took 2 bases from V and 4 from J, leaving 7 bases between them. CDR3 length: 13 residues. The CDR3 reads CASSYVRSDTQYF. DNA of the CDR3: TGTGCCAGCAGTTACGTTAGGTCAGATACGCAGTATTTT.

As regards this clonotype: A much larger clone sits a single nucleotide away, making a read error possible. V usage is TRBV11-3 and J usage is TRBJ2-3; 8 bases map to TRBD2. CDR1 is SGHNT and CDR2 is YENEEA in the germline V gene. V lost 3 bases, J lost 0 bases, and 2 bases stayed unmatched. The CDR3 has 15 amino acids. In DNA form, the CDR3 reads TGTGCCAGCAGCTTTGGCGGGGGGAGCACAGATACGCAGTATTTT. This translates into CASSFGGGSTDTQYF.

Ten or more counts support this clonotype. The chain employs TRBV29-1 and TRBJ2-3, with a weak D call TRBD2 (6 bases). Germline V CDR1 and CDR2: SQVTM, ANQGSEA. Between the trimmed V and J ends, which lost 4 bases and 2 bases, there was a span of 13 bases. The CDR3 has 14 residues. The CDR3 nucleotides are TGCAGCGTTGGGGTTCTAGCGTTCACAGATACGCAGTATTTT. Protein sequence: CSVGVLAFTDTQYF.